This TCR beta chain is from a study of monozygotic twins with inflammatory bowel disease. This CDR3 is built from 14 residues. Overall study findings and caveats: Immunosuppressive treatments differing between patients may have added repertoire variability. IBD patients shared fewer clonotypes with other individuals than healthy twins, especially patients with disease activity signs.

About this clonotype: Its specificity is not known.

TCR libraries were prepared from around 3,800 ng total RNA each. Template switching added UMIs carrying a 6-nucleotide sample barcode. After re-calling the 5' RACE reads, TCRdb lists one entry per CDR3 protein, DNA absent. The sample has 160,000 or so distinct CDR3 sequences. The chain combines TRBV12-3 or TRBV12-4 with TRBJ1-3. The receptor comes from a human donor with ulcerative colitis or Crohn's disease, or a healthy co-twin of an affected twin (not recorded which). The sequencing sample was made of blood. The CDR3 sequence: CASSFAPSGNTIYF.